These T cell receptor beta chains were read from a single sample in a study of CD8 T cells in Susac syndrome. TCRdb recomputed calls from the immunoSEQ multiplex PCR reads with MiXCR, one row per CDR3 protein. This table holds about 300,000 distinct CDR3 sequences, about 82% found once. Sequenced input: CD8+ T cells from PBMCs. The source of these receptors is a human donor with multiple sclerosis. The CDR3 runs from the conserved cysteine through the conserved F or W. Fields, in order: CDR3 protein, J gene, V gene.

CASRLTPGLQLNGELFF,TRBJ2-2,TRBV7-2
CSVRGGQTYEQYF,TRBJ2-7,TRBV29-1
CATSDLPSGRAYEQFF,TRBJ2-1,TRBV24-1
CASSFLSGRTTEAFF,TRBJ1-1,TRBV11-2
CASSLETGELFF,TRBJ2-2,TRBV11-3
CASKLRPSMGPGDYGYTF,TRBJ1-2,TRBV6-1
CASSQELSQGLAYEQYF,TRBJ2-7,TRBV3-1
CASSQGLYEQFF,TRBJ2-1,TRBV14
CASSYVRGLHEQYF,TRBJ2-7,TRBV6-6
CASSMMTGITGELFF,TRBJ2-2,TRBV19
CASSTWAGGYEQYF,TRBJ2-7,TRBV7-8
CASNELPGELFF,TRBJ2-2,TRBV7-9
CASSTSGRADEQFF,TRBJ2-1,TRBV7-9
CARTGLQETQYF,TRBJ2-5,TRBV2
CASRVGTLAGLQETQYF,TRBJ2-5,TRBV7-2
CASRPTKNTEAFF,TRBJ1-1,TRBV5-4
CASSFSSGRANEQFF,TRBJ2-1,TRBV27
CASSREDYGYTF,TRBJ1-2,TRBV4-1
CASSLVHPTYEQYF,TRBJ2-7,TRBV7-2